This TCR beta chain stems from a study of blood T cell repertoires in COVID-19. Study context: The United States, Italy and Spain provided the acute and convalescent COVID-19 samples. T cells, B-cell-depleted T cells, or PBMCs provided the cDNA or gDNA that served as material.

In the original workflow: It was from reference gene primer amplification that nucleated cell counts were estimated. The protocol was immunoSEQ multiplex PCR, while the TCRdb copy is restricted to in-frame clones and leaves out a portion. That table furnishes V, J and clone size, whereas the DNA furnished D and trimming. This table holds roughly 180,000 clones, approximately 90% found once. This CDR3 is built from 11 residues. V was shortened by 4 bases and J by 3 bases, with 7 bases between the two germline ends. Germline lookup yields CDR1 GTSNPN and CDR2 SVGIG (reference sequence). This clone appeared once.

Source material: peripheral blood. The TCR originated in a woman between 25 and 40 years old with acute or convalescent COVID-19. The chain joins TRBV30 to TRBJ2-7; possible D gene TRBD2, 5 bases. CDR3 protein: CAWKRDYEQYF. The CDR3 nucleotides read TGTGCCTGGAAACGGGACTACGAGCAGTACTTC. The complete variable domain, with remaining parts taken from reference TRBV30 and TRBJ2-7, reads SQTIHQWPATLVQPVGSPLSLECTVEGTSNPNLYWYRQAAGRGLQLLFYSVGIGQISSEVPQNLSASRPQDRQFILSSKKLLLSDSGFYLCAWKRDYEQYFGPGTRLTVT.